This is a list of T cell receptor beta chains from one sample in a study of a mutant IDH1 vaccine in newly diagnosed glioma. Repertoires were generated with immunoSEQ multiplex PCR, while TCRdb's copy carries only in-frame clones and drops some. The top ten hold about 2% of the sample, which has some 71,000 clones, around 87% seen once. Their antigens are not known. Sequencing used PBMCs, obtained from a glioma patient whose treatment included an IDH1 peptide vaccine. The source of these receptors is a man aged 25 to 40 with glioma. Each CDR3 is given with its conserved first and last residue. The D gene is left open where the match is weak. Not all rows give a size; the values are once, few, many and, for expanded clones, a class.

D gene	clone size	V gene	J gene	CDR3 protein	CDR3 DNA
TRBD2	NA	TRBV5-4	TRBJ2-2	CASSLPGTSLGTGELFF	TGTGCCAGCAGCTTGCCCGGGACTAGTCTCGGTACCGGGGAGCTGTTTTTT
NA	NA	TRBV7-9	TRBJ1-5	CASSQGPGGGHQPQHF	TGTGCCAGCAGCCAAGGGCCCGGGGGAGGCCATCAGCCCCAGCATTTT
TRBD2	NA	TRBV27	TRBJ2-1	CASALVTSGRGYEQFF	TGTGCCAGCGCCTTGGTAACTAGCGGGAGGGGCTATGAGCAGTTCTTC
NA	NA	TRBV30	TRBJ1-6	CAWSAQSGVNSPLHF	TGTGCCTGGAGTGCTCAGTCGGGGGTTAATTCACCCCTCCACTTT
NA	NA	TRBV28	TRBJ2-7	CASSSSREQYF	TGTGCCAGCAGTTCCTCTCGTGAGCAGTACTTC
TRBD2	NA	TRBV30	TRBJ2-1	CAWRNFEKRGRIPNEQFF	TGTGCCTGGCGAAACTTCGAGAAGCGGGGCCGTATACCGAATGAGCAGTTCTTC
NA	NA	TRBV2	TRBJ1-6	CASRSRLSDNSPLHF	TGTGCCAGCAGGAGTAGACTCTCGGACAATTCACCCCTCCACTTT
TRBD1	NA	TRBV19	TRBJ1-1	CASSIRGQGRNTEAFF	TGTGCCAGTAGCATAAGGGGACAGGGAAGGAACACTGAAGCTTTCTTT
NA	NA	TRBV7-8	TRBJ1-1	CASSLEGVIQTLNTEAFF	TGTGCCAGCAGCTTAGAGGGTGTGATACAGACCTTGAACACTGAAGCTTTCTTT
TRBD2	NA	TRBV9	TRBJ2-7	CASSVEAGGPYEQYF	TGTGCCAGCAGCGTAGAGGCGGGAGGGCCGTACGAGCAGTACTTC
NA	NA	TRBV7-9	TRBJ2-3	CASSTYTDTQYF	TGTGCCAGCAGCACCTACACAGATACGCAGTATTTT
NA	NA	TRBV6-6	TRBJ2-6	CASTFSGANVLTF	TGTGCCAGCACTTTCTCTGGGGCCAACGTCCTGACTTTC
NA	few	TRBV5-6	TRBJ2-2	CASSLGSELTGELFF	TGTGCCAGCAGCTTGGGAAGCGAGCTTACCGGGGAGCTGTTTTTT
NA	NA	TRBV5-5	TRBJ2-3	CASGPVYSTDTQYF	TGTGCCAGCGGCCCGGTTTATAGCACAGATACGCAGTATTTT
TRBD1	NA	TRBV28	TRBJ1-2	CASSSQGGNYGYTF	TGTGCCAGCAGTTCACAAGGGGGCAACTATGGCTACACCTTC
NA	NA	TRBV2	TRBJ1-6	CASSEWIRSGSPLHF	TGTGCCAGCAGTGAGTGGATTAGGTCGGGATCACCCCTCCACTTT
NA	few	TRBV6-1	TRBJ1-3	CASSISSGNTIYF	TGTGCCAGCAGTATAAGCTCTGGAAACACCATATATTTT
NA	NA	TRBV6-5	TRBJ2-7	CASSYPFTTVGGEQYF	TGTGCCAGCAGTTACCCTTTCACGACAGTCGGGGGCGAGCAGTACTTC
NA	NA	TRBV5-5	TRBJ1-4	CASSSWATNEKLFF	TGTGCCAGCAGCTCGTGGGCAACTAATGAAAAACTGTTTTTT
NA	NA	TRBV19	TRBJ1-2	CASSVRLNRDYGYTF	TGTGCCAGTAGTGTCCGACTCAATCGGGACTATGGCTACACCTTC
TRBD1	NA	TRBV29-1	TRBJ2-5	CSVEDWKGAPRAETQYF	TGCAGCGTTGAAGATTGGAAGGGGGCCCCCAGGGCAGAGACCCAGTACTTC
NA	NA	TRBV30	TRBJ1-4	CAWSWEEKLFF	TGTGCCTGGAGTTGGGAAGAAAAACTGTTTTTT
NA	NA	TRBV11-2	TRBJ1-1	CASSSPYRAGTEAFF	TGTGCCAGCAGCTCCCCATACAGGGCGGGCACTGAAGCTTTCTTT
NA	NA	TRBV5-1	TRBJ2-7	CASSLVVPGTPYEQYF	TGCGCCAGCAGCTTGGTGGTACCGGGAACCCCATACGAGCAGTACTTC
NA	few	TRBV7-9	TRBJ1-1	CASSLGASAGAFF	TGTGCCAGCAGCTTAGGGGCGTCCGCTGGGGCTTTCTTT
NA	NA	TRBV7-7	TRBJ1-5	CASSLATPQAAPLCSNQPQHF	TGTGCCAGCAGCTTAGCCACACCCCAAGCTGCCCCACTGTGTAGCAATCAGCCCCAGCATTTT
TRBD2	NA	TRBV5-1	TRBJ2-7	CASSLSTSGRAHEQYF	TGCGCCAGCAGCTTGAGTACTAGCGGGAGGGCCCACGAGCAGTACTTC
NA	NA	TRBV7-9	TRBJ2-5	CASSNQETQYF	TGTGCCAGCTCGAACCAAGAGACCCAGTACTTC
NA	NA	TRBV11-2	TRBJ2-5	CASSRERETQYF	TGTGCCAGCAGCCGCGAGAGAGAGACCCAGTACTTC
NA	NA	TRBV30	TRBJ1-6	CACRMGVSYNSPLHF	TGTGCCTGCCGGATGGGCGTCTCCTATAATTCACCCCTCCACTTT
TRBD1	NA	TRBV28	TRBJ1-2	CASRTGAQPYGYTF	TGTGCCAGCAGGACAGGGGCCCAGCCATATGGCTACACCTTC
TRBD2	once	TRBV11-2	TRBJ2-3	CASSTRTSGREADTQYF	TGTGCCAGCAGCACTAGGACTAGCGGGAGGGAGGCAGATACGCAGTATTTT
TRBD1	NA	TRBV28	TRBJ1-2	CASNTGQGQYYGYTF	TGTGCCAGCAATACCGGACAGGGGCAGTACTATGGCTACACCTTC
NA	NA	TRBV28	TRBJ2-7	CASNNPLEVYEQYF	TGTGCCAGCAACAATCCCCTGGAGGTCTACGAGCAGTACTTC
NA	NA	TRBV5-8	TRBJ1-3	CASSSVYSGNTIYF	TGTGCCAGCAGCTCGGTTTACTCTGGAAACACCATATATTTT
NA	NA	TRBV5-6	TRBJ1-6	CASSLTGSYSYNSPLHF	TGTGCCAGCAGCTTGACAGGGAGTTACTCCTATAATTCACCCCTCCACTTT
NA	NA	TRBV7-9	TRBJ2-1	CANLALGDYEQFF	TGTGCCAACCTAGCACTCGGCGACTATGAGCAGTTCTTC
NA	NA	TRBV6-6	TRBJ1-2	CASSYGGDYGYTF	TGTGCCAGCAGTTATGGGGGTGACTATGGCTACACCTTC
NA	NA	TRBV27	TRBJ1-5	CASSSYYSNQPQHF	TGTGCCAGCAGTTCTTATTATAGCAATCAGCCCCAGCATTTT
NA	NA	TRBV19	TRBJ1-1	CASSIARTARNTEAFF	TGTGCCAGTAGTATAGCTCGGACGGCTAGGAACACTGAAGCTTTCTTT
NA	NA	TRBV10-2	TRBJ2-7	CASSEWGGEQYF	TGCGCCAGCAGTGAGTGGGGTGGAGAGCAGTACTTC
NA	NA	TRBV12-5	TRBJ1-1	CASGFQENTEAFF	TGTGCTAGTGGTTTTCAGGAGAACACTGAAGCTTTCTTT
TRBD1	NA	TRBV4-1	TRBJ2-5	CASRSIGGRETQYF	TGCGCCAGCAGATCGATAGGGGGCCGAGAGACCCAGTACTTC
NA	NA	TRBV30	TRBJ2-3	CAWSQLQASTDTQYF	TGTGCCTGGAGTCAACTCCAGGCGAGCACAGATACGCAGTATTTT
NA	NA	TRBV2	TRBJ2-2	CASRSSGSLGGELFF	TGTGCCAGCAGGAGTAGCGGATCCTTGGGCGGGGAGCTGTTTTTT
TRBD1	NA	TRBV4-2	TRBJ1-2	CASSQPGQGLGYTF	TGTGCCAGCAGCCAGCCGGGACAGGGACTTGGCTACACCTTC
NA	NA	TRBV5-1	TRBJ2-2	CASSLAGISQGGELFF	TGCGCCAGCAGCTTGGCCGGGATATCCCAGGGCGGGGAGCTGTTTTTT
NA	NA	TRBV30	TRBJ2-5	CAWRQGETQYF	TGTGCCTGGAGACAGGGAGAGACCCAGTACTTC
NA	NA	TRBV18	TRBJ2-5	CASSSTGRSLQETQYF	TGTGCCAGCTCATCAACGGGACGGAGTCTCCAAGAGACCCAGTACTTC
NA	once	TRBV6-5	TRBJ1-1	CARGLWKGAFF	TGTGCCAGGGGACTCTGGAAAGGGGCTTTCTTT
NA	NA	TRBV2	TRBJ1-1	CASFDSGNTEAFF	TGTGCCAGCTTTGACAGCGGGAACACTGAAGCTTTCTTT
TRBD2	NA	TRBV5-1	TRBJ2-7	CASSLGSGRAYEQYF	TGCGCCAGCAGCTTGGGTAGCGGGAGGGCCTACGAGCAGTACTTC
NA	NA	TRBV30	TRBJ1-2	CATTGPIPSGGYTF	TGTGCCACGACGGGACCGATCCCTTCGGGTGGCTACACCTTC
TRBD2	NA	TRBV6-1	TRBJ2-3	CASSAQTPGLGRTDTQYF	TGTGCCAGCAGTGCCCAAACCCCGGGACTAGGGCGCACAGATACGCAGTATTTT
TRBD1	few	TRBV5-4	TRBJ1-1	CASSLRTGALAFF	TGTGCCAGCAGCTTGCGTACAGGGGCTTTAGCTTTCTTT
TRBD1	once	TRBV7-2	TRBJ1-1	CASSFTGTGEPEAFF	TGTGCCAGCAGTTTTACCGGGACAGGGGAACCCGAAGCTTTCTTT
TRBD1	NA	TRBV19	TRBJ2-1	CASSIIGTGGLSYNEQFF	TGTGCCAGTAGTATAATTGGGACAGGGGGTCTCTCCTACAATGAGCAGTTCTTC
TRBD1	NA	TRBV4-3	TRBJ1-2	CASSQGQGALNYGYTF	TGCGCCAGCAGCCAAGGACAGGGGGCGCTTAACTATGGCTACACCTTC
TRBD1	NA	TRBV6-1	TRBJ1-2	CASTSLGDRNYGYTF	TGTGCCAGCACCTCACTGGGGGACAGGAACTATGGCTACACCTTC